The next 18 T cell receptor beta chains were all read from a single sample in a study of blood T cell repertoires in COVID-19. Data came from immunoSEQ multiplex PCR; TCRdb stores just in-frame clones and leaves some out. The sample has approximately 350,000 clones, approximately 91% seen once. Sequencing was performed on peripheral blood. All receptors come from a woman aged 70-85 years with COVID-19, enrolled during active disease.

The chain couples TRBV4-3 to TRBJ2-5; D remains ambiguous. This CDR3 has 16 residues. Trimming took 0 bases from V and 3 from J, leaving 14 bases between them. Looked up from germline, CDR1 is LGHNA and CDR2 is YSLEER. The CDR3 nucleotides read TGCGCCAGCAGCCAAGATCGAGGATCTTATAAAGAGACCCAGTACTTC. It translates to CASSQDRGSYKETQYF.

This clone was seen just once. The chain couples TRBV2 to TRBJ1-5; D might be TRBD1 (5 bases). Germline CDR1 is SNHLY and CDR2 is FYNNEI. Trimming took off 4 bases at V and 5 bases at J, with 12 bases between the two ends. CDR3 length: 14 residues. The DNA for the CDR3 is TGTGCCAGCAGTGCGCAGGGAGGGTATCAGCCCCAGCATTTT. Amino acids: CASSAQGGYQPQHF. Full variable domain (outside the CDR3, taken from reference TRBV2 and TRBJ1-5): EPEVTQTPSHQVTQMGQEVILRCVPISNHLYFYWYRQILGQKVEFLVSFYNNEISEKSEIFDDQFSVERPDGSNFTLKIRSTKLEDSAMYFCASSAQGGYQPQHFGDGTRLSIL.

This clone was observed many times. The chain uses TRBV2 and TRBJ2-7, with D unclear. The V and J ends lost 2 bases and 2 bases respectively, with 4 bases between them. In germline, CDR1 is SNHLY, CDR2 FYNNEI. The CDR3 length is 12 residues. The CDR3 is CASSERAYEQYF. Here the CDR3 DNA reads TGTGCCAGCAGTGAACGAGCCTACGAGCAGTACTTC.

The chain combines TRBV5-6 with TRBJ1-1, with TRBD1 matching over 7 bases. V trimming: 4 bases; J trimming: 0 bases; junction bases outside the gene matches: 6. This CDR3 comprises 15 residues. Germline CDR1 is SGHDT and CDR2 is YYEEEE. CDR3: CASSPQDRLNTEAFF. CDR3 nucleotide sequence: TGTGCCAGCAGCCCTCAGGACAGGCTGAACACTGAAGCTTTCTTT.

The V gene is TRBV7-2, the J gene TRBJ2-5; TRBD1 aligns across 11 bases. CDR1 SGHTA and CDR2 FQGNSA come from the germline V gene. The CDR3 loop spans 13 amino acids. V lost 3 bases to trimming and J lost 9 bases; unmatched junction nucleotides: 3. The CDR3 sequence is CASSFKGQGAQYF. CDR3 DNA sequence: TGTGCCAGCAGCTTCAAGGGACAGGGGGCCCAGTACTTC.

The rearrangement uses TRBV3-1 (or the pseudogene TRBV3-2) and TRBJ1-4, with unresolved D. The CDR3 is 13 residues long. Germline CDR1 LGHDT, CDR2 YNNKEL (reference sequence). The germline V and J ends were trimmed by 4 bases and 4 bases, with 7 bases remaining between them. CDR3 nucleotide sequence: TGTGCCAGCAGCCGAGGGAGTAATGAAAAACTGTTTTTT. This translates into CASSRGSNEKLFF.

J is TRBJ2-7 and V is TRBV28; D is undetermined. CDR1 and CDR2 (germline): MDHEN, SYDVKM. The CDR3 runs to 13 residues. V was pared by 1 base and J by 6 bases, with 10 bases between. The CDR3 nucleotides read TGTGCCAGCAGTTTATTATCCTCGAGCGAGCAGTACTTC. As protein: CASSLLSSSEQYF.

The genes are TRBV5-6 and TRBJ1-4, with a tentative D call TRBD1 (5 bases). Trimming left V 6 bases short and J 7 bases short, with 16 bases between. This CDR3 is 14 amino acids long. CDR1 is SGHDT, CDR2 YYEEEE, per germline. CDR3 sequence: CASTSPGIGEKLFF. CDR3 in DNA: TGTGCCAGCACCTCCCCAGGGATTGGTGAAAAACTGTTTTTT.

This clone came up a few times. This chain uses TRBV27 with TRBJ2-7; possible D gene TRBD2, 5 bases. Germline-derived CDR1 and CDR2 are MNHEY and SMNVEV (reference sequence). CDR3 length: 15 residues. Trimming took 0 bases from V and 3 from J, leaving 12 bases between them. The CDR3 DNA sequence: TGTGCCAGCAGTTTATCGTCCGGTGGAGGCTACGAGCAGTACTTC. Translated: CASSLSSGGGYEQYF.

The gene calls are TRBV29-1 and TRBJ1-5; D unresolved. Per the germline V gene, CDR1 is SQVTM and CDR2 is ANQGSEA. The CDR3 extends over 14 amino acids. V was trimmed by 4 bases and J by 0 bases, leaving 10 bases between them. This chain's CDR3 is CSVGDYSSNQPQHF. The CDR3 DNA reads as TGCAGCGTTGGTGATTACAGTAGCAATCAGCCCCAGCATTTT. The full variable domain, its missing parts supplied by reference TRBV29-1 and TRBJ1-5, is SAVISQKPSRDICQRGTSLTIQCQVDSQVTMMFWYRQQPGQSLTLIATANQGSEATYESGFVIDKFPISRPNLTFSTLTVSNMSPEDSSIYLCSVGDYSSNQPQHFGDGTRLSIL.

The chain joins TRBV9 to TRBJ2-7; D gene ambiguous. V lost 4 bases and J lost 0, with 5 bases in between. Germline values: CDR1 SGDLS, CDR2 YYNGEE. There are 12 residues in the CDR3. In DNA, the CDR3 is TGTGCCAGCAGCCCCGGCTCCTACGAGCAGTACTTC. Translated, it gives CASSPGSYEQYF.

This rearrangement joins TRBV7-3 to TRBJ2-5; D remains unclear. The CDR3 spans 15 residues. The V and J ends lost 2 bases and 4 bases respectively, with 14 bases between them. Germline CDR1 SGHTA, CDR2 FQGTGA. Written as DNA, the CDR3 is TGTGCCAGCAGCTTATTGGGCAGGCCCCCAGAGACCCAGTACTTC. Residues: CASSLLGRPPETQYF. Based on the CDR3 plus reference TRBV7-3 and TRBJ2-5, the full variable domain is GAGVSQTPSNKVTEKGKYVELRCDPISGHTALYWYRQSLGQGPEFLIYFQGTGAADDSGLPNDRFFAVRPEGSVSTLKIQRTERGDSAVYLCASSLLGRPPETQYFGPGTRLLVL.

The chain uses TRBV30 and TRBJ1-1, with unresolved D. The CDR3 extends over 12 amino acids. Trimming stripped 0 bases from V and 3 bases from J, with 5 bases between. Germline V lookup: CDR1 GTSNPN, CDR2 SVGIG (reference sequence). CDR3: CAWSVGDTEAFF. The CDR3 nucleotides are TGTGCCTGGAGTGTGGGCGACACTGAAGCTTTCTTT.

This chain joins TRBV30 and TRBJ1-1; 7 positions match TRBD1. V was pared by 5 bases and J by 5 bases, with 5 bases of the junction left unmatched. Germline lookup yields CDR1 GTSNPN and CDR2 SVGIG (reference sequence). CDR3 length: 12 amino acids. The CDR3, as DNA: TGTGCCTGGGACGGGGACAGAACTGAAGCTTTCTTT. It codes for CAWDGDRTEAFF.

This clone was observed a single time. The V gene is TRBV10-3, the J gene TRBJ2-1, with 9 nucleotides matching TRBD1. V gave up 4 bases and J gave up 7 bases; unmatched junction bases: 11. This CDR3 comprises 16 residues. Germline loops: CDR1 ENHRY, CDR2 SYGVKD. CDR3 sequence reads: CAISATGQGLGNEQFF. In nucleotides, the CDR3 is TGTGCCATCAGTGCCACGGGACAGGGACTTGGGAATGAGCAGTTCTTC.

Concerning this clone itself: Other DNA sequences in this specimen translate into the identical CDR3. The chain joins TRBV7-9 to TRBJ1-1, with D perhaps TRBD1 (6 bases). V dropped 5 bases and J dropped 3 bases, with 10 bases sitting between them. Germline lookup yields CDR1 SEHNR and CDR2 FQNEAQ (reference sequence). There are 13 residues in the CDR3. The CDR3 DNA reads TGTGCCAGCAGCCCGCCAGGGGACACTGAAGCTTTCTTT. Translation gives CASSPPGDTEAFF.

The chain uses TRBV30 and TRBJ1-4; TRBD1 might be the D (6 bases). V was trimmed by 0 bases and J by 3 bases, leaving 11 bases between them. Germline V CDR1 and CDR2: GTSNPN, SVGIG (reference sequence). CDR3 length equals 15 residues. CDR3 in amino acids: CAWSVSGTPNEKLFF. CDR3 bases: TGTGCCTGGAGTGTAAGCGGGACACCTAATGAAAAACTGTTTTTT.

This rearrangement joins TRBV5-1 to TRBJ1-1, with D possibly TRBD1 on 5 matching bases. V gave up 3 bases and J gave up 0 bases, with 21 bases separating them. The CDR3 totals 18 residues. The germline V gene has CDR1 SGHRS and CDR2 YFSETQ. CDR3 sequence (DNA): TGCGCCAGCAGCTGGGGGGGTTTCATTGGAACGGTGAACACTGAAGCTTTCTTT. Protein: CASSWGGFIGTVNTEAFF.